This TCR beta chain was observed in a study of T cell responses to AZD1222 COVID-19 vaccine. Study overall: Samples with a second dose at about 4 or about 12 weeks were pooled together.

Study observations and caveats: Across the whole spike, CD4 TCRs peaked at regions 160-218 and 743-854. AZD1222 recipients seropositive at baseline numbered only 5 or 6. Increases in Spike-specific TCR breadth and depth were seen after two AZD1222 doses.

This clone was recorded a few times. The antigen is unknown. Method: immunoSEQ multiplex PCR; TCRdb's copy keeps in-frame clones and lacks some. The table includes roughly 95,000 clones, roughly 90% detected once. The CDR3 spans 13 residues. Trimming removed 5 bases from V and 1 base from J, with 8 bases in between. This chain uses TRBV12-3 or TRBV12-4 with TRBJ1-1; no clear D. Sequencing was performed on peripheral blood, taken on day 0 of AZD1222 vaccination. The source of this sequence is an adult in good health. CDR3 coding DNA: TGTGCCAGCAGTCCGGACTGGAACACTGAAGCTTTCTTT. Protein product: CASSPDWNTEAFF.